A selection of T cell receptor beta chains follows, all from one sample in a study of blood T cell repertoires in COVID-19. TCRdb's copy holds only in-frame clones and misses some; the assay was immunoSEQ multiplex PCR. The repertoire holds some 190,000 clones, with approximately 80% as singletons. The sequencing input was peripheral blood. Every receptor here comes from a middle-aged woman with COVID-19, enrolled during active disease. CDR3s include the opening cysteine and the closing phenylalanine or tryptophan. A D gene is named only where the DNA matches it firmly. Only some rows state a clone size, as once, few, many or a class for expanded clones.

cdr3_nt	cdr3_aa	cdr3_length	clone_size	d_call	v_call	j_call
TGTGCCAGTATCAGGCGGGAGGGCCTTGGGGAGCAGTTCTTC	CASIRREGLGEQFF	14	NA	TRBD2	TRBV19	TRBJ2-1
TGTGCCAGTAGTATGATTGGGACAGGGTATGGCTACACCTTC	CASSMIGTGYGYTF	14	few	TRBD1	TRBV19	TRBJ1-2
TGCGCCAGCAGCCCCGGGGTGGGGAGGACAGATACGCAGTATTTT	CASSPGVGRTDTQYF	15	NA	NA	TRBV4-1	TRBJ2-3
TGTGCCAGCTCCAGGGACAGCGTCAATGAGCAGTTCTTC	CASSRDSVNEQFF	13	NA	TRBD1	TRBV18	TRBJ2-1
TGTGCCAGCAGCGTAGTTCCAGGGGAAGCCTACAATGAGCAGTTCTTC	CASSVVPGEAYNEQFF	16	NA	NA	TRBV9	TRBJ2-1
TGTGCCAGCGGGGGACTTACGCCCGTGCAGCCCCAGCATTTT	CASGGLTPVQPQHF	14	NA	NA	TRBV27	TRBJ1-5
TGCAGCGTTGGGGGGGGGAATCAGCCCCAGCATTTT	CSVGGGNQPQHF	12	NA	NA	TRBV29-1	TRBJ1-5
TGCAGCGTGGGGGGACAGCACACCGGGGAGCTGTTTTTT	CSVGGQHTGELFF	13	NA	NA	TRBV29-1	TRBJ2-2
TGTGCCAGCAGTTCCAATAAACTAGCGTTTACCTACAATGAGCAGTTCTTC	CASSSNKLAFTYNEQFF	17	NA	TRBD2	TRBV27	TRBJ2-1
TGCGCCAGCAGCTTACTAGGAAACCAAGAGACCCAGTACTTC	CASSLLGNQETQYF	14	NA	NA	TRBV5-1	TRBJ2-5
TGTGCCAGCAGCCAGGTCTTTCTGGGAGGGATTCAAGAGACCCAGTACTTC	CASSQVFLGGIQETQYF	17	NA	TRBD2	TRBV3-1/TRBV3-2	TRBJ2-5
TGTGCCAGCAGCCAGCTCGGGACTAGCGAGGACCTAAGGCGCGAGCAGTACTTC	CASSQLGTSEDLRREQYF	18	NA	TRBD2	TRBV4-2	TRBJ2-7
TGCAGCGTTGAAGGGGGTACGAGGGGGAATGAGCAGTTCTTC	CSVEGGTRGNEQFF	14	NA	NA	TRBV29-1	TRBJ2-1
TGTGCCAGCAGCGAAAGGACAGGGAGCTCCTATAATTCACCCCTCCACTTT	CASSERTGSSYNSPLHF	17	many	TRBD1	TRBV3-1/TRBV3-2	TRBJ1-6
TGTGCCAGCAGCCAAGGAGGTGAAGCTTTCTTT	CASSQGGEAFF	11	NA	NA	TRBV3-1/TRBV3-2	TRBJ1-1
TGTGCCAGCATTGCCGGAGGGACTGAAGCTTTCTTT	CASIAGGTEAFF	12	NA	NA	TRBV6-5	TRBJ1-1